The present entry profiles one T cell receptor beta chain with its context. Clones were sequenced by immunoSEQ multiplex PCR, and TCRdb holds only the in-frame ones, with some missing. The table lists 70,000 to 90,000 clones, about 88% of them singletons. The data belong to a study of blood T cell repertoires in COVID-19. About the research overall: Some COVID-19 samples were acute and others convalescent; all came from the United States, Italy and Spain.

The V end lost 5 bases, the J end lost 1 base, and 15 bases lay between the germline ends. This CDR3 has 15 amino acids. Germline CDR1 is SQVTM and CDR2 is ANQGSEA. V usage is TRBV29-1 and J usage is TRBJ2-4, with TRBD2 as a possible D gene (5 bases). The sequence derives from a man older than 75 with active or convalescent COVID-19. The specimen was peripheral blood. CDR3 bases: TGCAGCGTTCCCGCCCGGGATGGGGCCAAAAACATTCAGTACTTC. Amino acids: CSVPARDGAKNIQYF.